This T cell receptor (beta chain) was captured in a study of cytomegalovirus exposure and HLA in healthy donors. This clone was counted only a few times. Its specificity is not known. Study-wide points: The authors later linked a missense DCLRE1C variant to TCR beta V- and J-gene trimming. Most TCR sequences were seen very rarely across donors, but some public TCRs occurred in many.

13 Jbeta primers and 60 Vbeta primers were used for the PCR. Data came from immunoSEQ multiplex PCR; TCRdb stores just in-frame clones and leaves some out. Among approximately 170,000 clones, over 65% were seen once, and the ten largest hold 4% to 5%. CDR3 length equals 16 residues. Trimming removed 3 bases from V and 3 bases from J, with 14 bases in between. CDR1 and CDR2 from the germline V gene are SGHDN and FVKESK. The study sampled nominally healthy donors, though unrecorded immune exposures were likely. The rearrangement joins TRBV14 to TRBJ2-2; a possible D gene is TRBD1 (7 bases). Sequenced: PBMCs. This receptor was obtained from a man aged 18 to 35 in good health and CMV-seropositive. The DNA of the CDR3 is TGTGCCAGCAGCCAGGGACAGCGGGTTCACACCGGGGAGCTGTTTTTT. It codes for CASSQGQRVHTGELFF. The variable domain in full, completed from reference TRBV14 and TRBJ2-2, reads EAGVTQFPSHSVIEKGQTVTLRCDPISGHDNLYWYRRVMGKEIKFLLHFVKESKQDESGMPNNRFLAERTGGTYSTLKVQPAELEDSGVYFCASSQGQRVHTGELFFGEGSRLTVL.